The subject of this entry is one TCR beta chain. The antigen is unknown. These data originate in a study of T cells in tuberculosis. The wider study: Blood was taken before or within 7 days of anti-tuberculosis therapy. Broader study findings: GEM motif frequencies gave 55% to 75% accuracy; the GMM repertoire gave roughly 90%. Selection depended on which cryopreserved specimens were available.

This table comes from immunoSEQ multiplex PCR, and its TCRdb copy is limited to in-frame clones, with some not included. The sample has about 38,000 clones, 94% seen once. V gave up 6 bases and J gave up 5 bases; unmatched junction bases: 16. The CDR3 is 17 amino acids. Germline V gene data show CDR1 as LGHNT and CDR2 as FRNRAP. The sample's time point: new active TB diagnosis, blood taken before or within 7 days of starting treatment. This receptor was obtained from an adult with tuberculosis. The V gene is TRBV12-5, the J gene TRBJ2-7, with 10 bases aligning to TRBD1. This specimen was PBMCs, taken at tuberculosis diagnosis. CDR3 sequence reads: CASGAGTGVFAWNEQYF. DNA for the CDR3: TGTGCTAGTGGGGCCGGGACAGGGGTCTTCGCCTGGAACGAGCAGTACTTC. Full variable domain (outside the CDR3, taken from reference TRBV12-5 and TRBJ2-7): DARVTQTPRHKVTEMGQEVTMRCQPILGHNTVFWYRQTMMQGLELLAYFRNRAPLDDSGMPKDRFSAEMPDATLATLKIQPSEPRDSAVYFCASGAGTGVFAWNEQYFGPGTRLTVT.